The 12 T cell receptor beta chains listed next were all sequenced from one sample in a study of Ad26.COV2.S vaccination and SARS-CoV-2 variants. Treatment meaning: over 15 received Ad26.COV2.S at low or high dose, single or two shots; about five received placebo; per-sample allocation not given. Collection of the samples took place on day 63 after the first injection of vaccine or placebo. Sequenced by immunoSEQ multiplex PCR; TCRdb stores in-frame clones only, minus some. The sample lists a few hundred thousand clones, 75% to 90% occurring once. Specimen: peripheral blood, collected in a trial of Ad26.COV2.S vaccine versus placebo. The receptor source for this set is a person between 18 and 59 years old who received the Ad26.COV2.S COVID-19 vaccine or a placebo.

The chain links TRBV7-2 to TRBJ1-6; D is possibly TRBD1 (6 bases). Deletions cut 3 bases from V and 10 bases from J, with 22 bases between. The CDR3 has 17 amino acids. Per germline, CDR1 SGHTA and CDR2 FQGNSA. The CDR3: CASSLGINRDIGSPLHF. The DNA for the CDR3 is TGTGCCAGCAGCTTGGGGATAAACCGGGACATTGGCTCACCCCTCCACTTT.

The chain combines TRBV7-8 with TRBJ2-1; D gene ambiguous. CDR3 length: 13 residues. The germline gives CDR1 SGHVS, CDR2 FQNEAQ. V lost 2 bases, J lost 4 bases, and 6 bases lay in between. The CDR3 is CASSLSGYNEQFF. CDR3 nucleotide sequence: TGTGCCAGCAGCTTAAGTGGGTACAATGAGCAGTTCTTC.

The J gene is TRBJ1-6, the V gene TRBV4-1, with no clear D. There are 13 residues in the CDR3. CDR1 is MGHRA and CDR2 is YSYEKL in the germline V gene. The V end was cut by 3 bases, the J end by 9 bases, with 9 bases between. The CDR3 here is CASSHGNPSPLHF. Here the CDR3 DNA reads TGCGCCAGCAGCCACGGTAACCCTTCACCCCTCCACTTT.

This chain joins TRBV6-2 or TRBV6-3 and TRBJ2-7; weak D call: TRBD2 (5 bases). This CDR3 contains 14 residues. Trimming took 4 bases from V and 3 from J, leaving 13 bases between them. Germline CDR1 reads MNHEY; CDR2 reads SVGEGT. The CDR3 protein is CASSFSGSLYEQYF. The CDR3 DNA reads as TGTGCCAGCAGTTTTTCGGGATCCCTCTACGAGCAGTACTTC.

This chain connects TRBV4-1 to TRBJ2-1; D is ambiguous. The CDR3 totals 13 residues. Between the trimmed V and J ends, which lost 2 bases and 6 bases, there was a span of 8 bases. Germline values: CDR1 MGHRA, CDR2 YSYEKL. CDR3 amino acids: CASSQLLPNEQFF. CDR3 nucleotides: TGCGCCAGCAGCCAACTTTTACCCAATGAGCAGTTCTTC.

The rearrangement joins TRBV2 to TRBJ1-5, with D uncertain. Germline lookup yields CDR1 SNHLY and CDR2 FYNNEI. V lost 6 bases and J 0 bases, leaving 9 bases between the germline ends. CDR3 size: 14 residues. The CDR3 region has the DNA TGTGCCAGCAGCCCCCCTTATAGCAATCAGCCCCAGCATTTT. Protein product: CASSPPYSNQPQHF.

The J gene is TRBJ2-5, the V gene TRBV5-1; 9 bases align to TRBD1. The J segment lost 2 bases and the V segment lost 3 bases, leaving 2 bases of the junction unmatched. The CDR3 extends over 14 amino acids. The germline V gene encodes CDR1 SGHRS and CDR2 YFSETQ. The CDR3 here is CASSWTGDQETQYF. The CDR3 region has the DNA TGCGCCAGCAGCTGGACAGGGGATCAAGAGACCCAGTACTTC.

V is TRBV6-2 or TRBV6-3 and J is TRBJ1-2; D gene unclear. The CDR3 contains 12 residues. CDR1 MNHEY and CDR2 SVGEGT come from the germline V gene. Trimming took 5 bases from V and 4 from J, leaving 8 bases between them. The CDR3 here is CASSPPSYGYTF. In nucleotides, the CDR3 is TGTGCCAGCAGTCCACCCAGCTATGGCTACACCTTC.

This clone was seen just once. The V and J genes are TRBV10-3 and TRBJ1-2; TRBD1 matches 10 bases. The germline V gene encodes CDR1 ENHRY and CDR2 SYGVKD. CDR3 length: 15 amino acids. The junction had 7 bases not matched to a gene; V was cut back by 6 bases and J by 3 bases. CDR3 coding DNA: TGTGCCATCAGGATACGGACAGGGGGTGACTATGGCTACACCTTC. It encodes CAIRIRTGGDYGYTF.

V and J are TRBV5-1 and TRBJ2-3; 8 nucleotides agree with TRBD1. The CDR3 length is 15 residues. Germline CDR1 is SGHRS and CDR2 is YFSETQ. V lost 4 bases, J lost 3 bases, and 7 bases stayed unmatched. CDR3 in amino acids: CASSPGQGWTDTQYF. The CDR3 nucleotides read TGCGCCAGCAGCCCCGGACAGGGTTGGACAGATACGCAGTATTTT.

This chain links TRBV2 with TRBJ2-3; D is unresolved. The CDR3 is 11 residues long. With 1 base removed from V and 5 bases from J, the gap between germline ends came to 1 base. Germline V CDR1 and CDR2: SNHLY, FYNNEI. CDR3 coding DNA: TGTGCCAGCAGTGAAGTAGATACGCAGTATTTT. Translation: CASSEVDTQYF. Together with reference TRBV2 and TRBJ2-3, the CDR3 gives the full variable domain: EPEVTQTPSHQVTQMGQEVILRCVPISNHLYFYWYRQILGQKVEFLVSFYNNEISEKSEIFDDQFSVERPDGSNFTLKIRSTKLEDSAMYFCASSEVDTQYFGPGTRLTVL.

The CDR3 is CASSHQVTGGPYEQYF. The CDR3 DNA is TGTGCCAGCAGCCATCAGGTCACAGGGGGACCCTACGAGCAGTACTTC. The gene calls are TRBV3-1 (or the pseudogene TRBV3-2) and TRBJ2-7, with TRBD1 matching 8 bases. Germline loops: CDR1 LGHDT, CDR2 YNNKEL (reference sequence). The CDR3 contains 16 residues. V shed 3 bases, J shed 2 bases, and the junction held 9 bases outside the gene matches.